This T cell receptor beta chain was identified during a study of cytomegalovirus exposure and HLA in healthy donors. Study information: Assignment to the Caucasian-associated ancestry cluster applied to 75% to 85% of the approximately 400 genotyped donors. Regarding the study as a whole: Rarity held for most TCR sequences, but there were some public TCRs that occurred in many donors. The majority of CMV-associated TCR beta chains were reported as apparently HLA-restricted in a later analysis.

CDR1 is GTSNPN and CDR2 is SVGIG in the germline V gene (reference sequence). Unmatched junction bases numbered 7, after V lost 5 bases and J lost 2 bases. The CDR3 sequence is 16 residues long. This clone was recorded a few times. Its antigen is unknown. The PCR made use of 60 Vbeta and 13 Jbeta primers. Study processing details: A follow-up analysis tallied 73 million or so unique TCR beta chains, approximately 11 million shared. Clones were sequenced by immunoSEQ multiplex PCR, and TCRdb holds only the in-frame ones, with some missing. Clone size and V and J calls were adopted from that table, with D and trimming inferred from the DNA. Of 97,000 or so clones listed, roughly three quarters are singletons.

This receptor was taken from a male donor in good health and CMV-seropositive. The chain has TRBV30 and TRBJ2-3, with 13 bases matching TRBD2. Sequenced material: PBMCs. In DNA form, the CDR3 reads TGTGCCTGGGACCTCGGACTAGCGGGGGACACAGATACGCAGTATTTT. As protein: CAWDLGLAGDTDTQYF.